The 20 T cell receptor beta chains presented below share a single source sample, sequenced in a study of beta chain features in type 1 diabetes. Study-level results: People with Type 1 diabetes carried modestly yet significantly shorter TCRB CDR3s in all four CD4+ subsets.

TCRB transcripts that were expressed got sequenced, as all of the isolated RNA had been reverse transcribed. Only in-frame clones appear in the TCRdb table, and some are missing; sequencing was by immunoSEQ multiplex PCR. Among about 660,000 clones listed, more than 13% were seen once. The antigens of these receptors remain unknown. Source material: naive CD4+ T cells from blood. Receptors were obtained from a man aged 18 to 29 with type 1 diabetes.

Concerning this clone itself: This sample includes further DNA sequences coding for the same CDR3. The V gene is TRBV18, the J gene TRBJ2-7, with TRBD1 matching 11 bases. Trimming cost V 2 bases and J 0 bases; bases outside gene matches: 0. This CDR3 is 15 amino acids long. From germline, CDR1 is KGHSH and CDR2 LQKENI. CDR3 sequence: CASSPGTGGSYEQYF. DNA of the CDR3: TGTGCCAGCTCACCAGGGACAGGGGGCTCCTACGAGCAGTACTTC.

This clone was picked up a small number of times. The chain carries TRBV30 and TRBJ1-2, with 9 bases that match TRBD1. In germline, CDR1 is GTSNPN, CDR2 SVGIG (reference sequence). The V and J ends lost 1 base and 7 bases, in that order; junction bases with no gene match: 10. This CDR3 has 15 amino acids. CDR3: CAWSATGDRDSGYTF. CDR3 DNA sequence: TGTGCCTGGAGTGCCACTGGGGACAGGGACAGTGGCTACACCTTC.

This clone has more than one count but fewer than ten. The chain links TRBV5-1 to TRBJ1-5; no firm D call. The germline V gene encodes CDR1 SGHRS and CDR2 YFSETQ. The CDR3 runs 15 residues. Trimming took 4 bases from V and 0 from J, leaving 11 bases between them. The CDR3 sequence is CASSTGDTSNQPQHF. DNA of the CDR3: TGCGCCAGCAGCACTGGTGATACTAGCAATCAGCCCCAGCATTTT.

This clone has a handful of counts. J is TRBJ1-5 and V is TRBV5-1; D remains ambiguous. This CDR3 is 16 amino acids long. Trimming took 4 bases from V and 4 from J, leaving 18 bases between them. The germline CDR1 and CDR2 sequences are SGHRS and YFSETQ. The CDR3: CASSQDSWGMNQPQHF. The DNA of the CDR3 is TGCGCCAGCAGCCAAGACTCTTGGGGAATGAATCAGCCCCAGCATTTT.

The table lists this clone with a few counts. The rearrangement uses TRBV30 and TRBJ2-1, with 8 positions matching TRBD2. This CDR3 contains 12 residues. CDR1 and CDR2 from the germline V gene are GTSNPN and SVGIG (reference sequence). The trim removed 2 bases at V and 9 bases at J, leaving 3 bases unmatched. The CDR3 loop reads CAWSFTSGEQFF. CDR3 sequence (DNA): TGTGCCTGGAGTTTTACTAGCGGTGAGCAGTTCTTC.

The chain's CDR3 is CASSETFEQYF. The CDR3 region has the DNA TGTGCCAGCAGTGAAACGTTTGAGCAGTACTTC. The genes are TRBV2 and TRBJ2-7; D is unresolved. The CDR3 covers 11 residues. V was trimmed by 2 bases and J by 7 bases, leaving 6 bases between them. Germline V gene lookup returns CDR1 SNHLY and CDR2 FYNNEI.

The gene calls are TRBV7-2 and TRBJ2-1, with D perhaps TRBD2 (5 bases). Germline V gives CDR1 SGHTA, CDR2 FQGNSA. This CDR3 contains 15 residues. Trimming cost V 3 bases and J 0 bases, with 9 bases left between them. CDR3 in DNA: TGTGCCAGCAGCTTTTCGAGGGTCTCCTACAATGAGCAGTTCTTC. Amino acids: CASSFSRVSYNEQFF.

This clone was detected a few times. This sequence joins TRBV30 and TRBJ2-7; D might be TRBD1 (5 bases). Deletions cut 0 bases from V and 9 bases from J, with 18 bases between. From germline, CDR1 is GTSNPN and CDR2 SVGIG (reference sequence). This CDR3 spans 14 amino acids. The CDR3 loop is CAWSVGRGARRQYF. The CDR3, as DNA: TGTGCCTGGAGTGTCGGTAGGGGCGCTCGGAGGCAGTACTTC. The full variable domain, its missing parts supplied by reference TRBV30 and TRBJ2-7, is SQTIHQWPATLVQPVGSPLSLECTVEGTSNPNLYWYRQAAGRGLQLLFYSVGIGQISSEVPQNLSASRPQDRQFILSSKKLLLSDSGFYLCAWSVGRGARRQYFGPGTRLTVT.

This sequence joins TRBV2 and TRBJ1-2; TRBD1 might be the D (6 bases). Between the trimmed V and J ends, which lost 6 bases and 0 bases, there was a span of 8 bases. CDR1 and CDR2 from the germline V gene are SNHLY and FYNNEI. This CDR3 has 13 residues. CDR3 DNA: TGTGCCAGCAGGGAGGGGGCTAACTATGGCTACACCTTC. The encoded protein is CASREGANYGYTF.

The chain couples TRBV11-1 to TRBJ2-1, with D unclear. In germline, CDR1 is SGHAT, CDR2 FQDESV (reference sequence). V lost 0 bases and J 8 bases, leaving 11 bases between the germline ends. CDR3 size: 14 residues. For the CDR3, the DNA is TGTGCCAGCAGCTTAGCGGGGTCACGCGATGAGCAGTTCTTC. It codes for CASSLAGSRDEQFF.

This clone was counted only a few times. The V gene is TRBV9, the J gene TRBJ1-2, with D possibly matching TRBD1 (5 bases). V lost 0 bases and J 2 bases, leaving 8 bases between the germline ends. CDR1 is SGDLS and CDR2 is YYNGEE in the germline V gene. The CDR3 length is 14 residues. CDR3 loop: CASSVGTLNYGYTF. CDR3 DNA sequence: TGTGCCAGCAGCGTAGGGACACTAAACTATGGCTACACCTTC.

This clone was counted only a few times. V is TRBV28 and J is TRBJ2-1; D remains ambiguous. The CDR3 is 14 amino acids. Trimming removed 3 bases from V and 2 bases from J, with 8 bases in between. Germline V gene sequence: CDR1 MDHEN, CDR2 SYDVKM. The CDR3 sequence: CASSFPKTYNEQFF. CDR3 DNA: TGTGCCAGCAGTTTTCCCAAAACCTACAATGAGCAGTTCTTC.

This clone was seen a few times. The chain uses TRBV10-3 and TRBJ2-7; D is tentatively TRBD1 or TRBD2 (5 bases each). The length of the CDR3 is 13 residues. Germline V gene data show CDR1 as ENHRY and CDR2 as SYGVKD. CDR3 sequence (DNA): TGTGCTCATCAAGGGGACCCCCGCGGCGAGCAGTACTTC. This sequence encodes CAHQGDPRGEQYF.

CDR3 coding DNA: TGCAGCGTCCTGACAGGGTATAATCAGCCCCAGCATTTT. Translating it yields CSVLTGYNQPQHF. V is TRBV29-1 and J is TRBJ1-5; 7 nucleotides agree with TRBD1. This CDR3 spans 13 amino acids. In germline, CDR1 is SQVTM, CDR2 ANQGSEA. The V segment lost 6 bases and the J segment 4 bases; nucleotides outside the gene matches: 6.

The gene calls are TRBV7-9 and TRBJ2-7, with TRBD2 matching 10 bases. The germline CDR1 and CDR2 sequences are SEHNR and FQNEAQ (reference sequence). The ends lost 6 bases at V and 3 bases at J; junction bases unmatched: 8. The CDR3 runs to 15 residues. The CDR3 sequence is CASRGFQREGYEQYF. The DNA of the CDR3 is TGTGCCAGCAGGGGGTTCCAGCGGGAGGGCTACGAGCAGTACTTC. Full variable domain (outside the CDR3, taken from reference TRBV7-9 and TRBJ2-7): DTGVSQNPRHKITKRGQNVTFRCDPISEHNRLYWYRQTLGQGPEFLTYFQNEAQLEKSRLLSDRFSAERPKGSFSTLEIQRTEQGDSAMYLCASRGFQREGYEQYFGPGTRLTVT.

This clone was counted a few times. The chain employs TRBV4-1 and TRBJ2-4, with 10 bases identical to TRBD1. V shed 4 bases, J shed 6 bases, and the junction held 9 bases outside the gene matches. The germline V gene has CDR1 MGHRA and CDR2 YSYEKL. The CDR3 runs to 16 residues. CDR3 sequence (DNA): TGCGCCAGCAGCCCCCCGGGACAGGGGATGACAAACATTCAGTACTTC. Its protein product is CASSPPGQGMTNIQYF.

This clone occurred a few times. The V call is TRBV9, the J call TRBJ2-7; 10 bases match TRBD1. This CDR3 is built from 16 residues. Trimming took 4 bases from V and 0 from J; bases not matched to a gene: 7. Germline loops: CDR1 SGDLS, CDR2 YYNGEE. The CDR3 nucleotides are TGTGCCAGCAGCCCCAGGGGACAGGGGAGCTCCTACGAGCAGTACTTC. It encodes CASSPRGQGSSYEQYF.

This clone was seen more than once but under ten times. This chain connects TRBV30 to TRBJ1-2, with 8 bases lining up with TRBD1. CDR3 length: 19 residues. The J segment lost 4 bases and the V segment lost 0 bases, leaving 19 bases of the junction unmatched. CDR1 and CDR2 from the germline V gene are GTSNPN and SVGIG (reference sequence). The CDR3 DNA follows: TGTGCCTGGAGTGTACATAGGCAAACTTCGGACAGGGTGGTCTATGGCTACACCTTC. As protein: CAWSVHRQTSDRVVYGYTF.

This clone was found a few times. This sequence joins TRBV6-5 and TRBJ2-3; possibly TRBD2 for D (6 bases). V lost 0 bases and J 1 base, leaving 11 bases between the germline ends. Looked up from germline, CDR1 is MNHEY and CDR2 is SVGAGI. CDR3 length: 16 residues. CDR3 residues: CASSYSSQRGTDTQYF. In DNA, the CDR3 is TGTGCCAGCAGTTACTCGTCCCAGCGGGGCACAGATACGCAGTATTTT.

V usage is TRBV2 and J usage is TRBJ1-2, with unresolved D. The V end was cut by 1 base, the J end by 5 bases, with 8 bases between. This CDR3 has 13 residues. Germline lookup yields CDR1 SNHLY and CDR2 FYNNEI. The DNA for the CDR3 is TGTGCCAGCAGTGAAGTACGACTTTATGGCTACACCTTC. Translation gives CASSEVRLYGYTF.